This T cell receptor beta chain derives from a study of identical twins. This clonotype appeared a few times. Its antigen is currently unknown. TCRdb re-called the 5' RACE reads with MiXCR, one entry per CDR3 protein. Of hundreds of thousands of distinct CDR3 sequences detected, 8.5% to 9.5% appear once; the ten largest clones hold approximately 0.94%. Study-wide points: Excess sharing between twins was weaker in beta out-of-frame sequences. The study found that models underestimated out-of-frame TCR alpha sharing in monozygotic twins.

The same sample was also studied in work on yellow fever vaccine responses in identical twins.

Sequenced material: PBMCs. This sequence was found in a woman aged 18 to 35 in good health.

CDR3 sequence (DNA): TGTGCCAGCAGCCCGGACTATACCTCCTACGAGCAGTACTTC. Its protein product is CASSPDYTSYEQYF. The chain uses TRBV7-9 and TRBJ2-7; D perhaps matches TRBD2 (6 bases). V was pared by 5 bases and J by 0 bases, with 11 bases between. The V gene's germline CDR1 is SEHNR and CDR2 FQNEAQ (reference sequence). CDR3 length: 14 amino acids.